The present T cell receptor (beta chain) was sequenced within a study of blood T cell repertoires in COVID-19 (dated by TCRdb to the early 2020s). Background on the whole study: The collaborator samples originated in the United States, Italy and Spain and spanned the acute and convalescent phases of COVID-19. The repertoires were made available in a free public database intended to serve as a resource for research on the immune response to SARS-CoV-2. Nearly every sample came with metadata listing a de-identified subject ID, COVID-19 status, age in years and sex. The samples were drawn from the first 160 participants of the ongoing ImmuneRACE study and from about 1,200 subjects provided by 6 global collaborators. HLA class I and class II types, where available, came from metadata supplied by the sample provider rather than from assay-based typing. The prospective study material was composed of cDNA or gDNA derived from T cells, B-cell-depleted T cells, or PBMCs. Subjects who had been exposed to COVID-19, were actively infected with it, or had recovered from it provided the deeply sampled blood TCRbeta repertoires that made up the dataset. Study-wide findings and limitations: The quantity of clinical and demographic metadata differed by source and by participant and was supplied without curation.

A word on this clone: The specificity of this receptor is unknown. It has no much larger one-base neighbor in the sample; base qualities were not kept.

Whole blood was collected in K2EDTA tubes by collaborating institutions according to the institutions' own protocols. For TCRbeta analysis, collaborator samples were shipped as frozen whole blood, as isolated PBMCs, or as DNA extracted from either sample type. Between the V and J ends, shortened by 7 bases and 8 bases respectively, the junction contains 26 bases. CDR1 and CDR2, looked up from the germline V gene (reference sequence), are LNHDA and SQIVND. From its cysteine to its phenylalanine, the CDR3 spans 16 amino acids. CDR3 DNA is the only sequence kept; it has 48 bases, read in frame from the first base. The immunoSEQ Assay, a bias-controlled multiplex PCR, was used to amplify TCRbeta CDR3 regions from genomic DNA. On the study's bioinformatics: The number of nucleated cells in each sample was estimated from the amplification of reference gene primers within the assay. To quantify the absolute abundance of each unique TCRbeta CDR3 rearrangement, sequence reads were collapsed and filtered. Productive Simpson clonality was computed per sample as the square root of Simpson's diversity index over productive rearrangements. TCRdb holds this immuneACCESS table with in-frame rearrangements only. Some clones are missing; in checked studies, unresolved V genes explain under half, and the rest has no known cause. The D gene and trimming were derived from the DNA, and the V and J assignments and clone size from that table. The sample table holds over 75,000 clones, of which roughly nine tenths were seen once. The ten largest clones add up to approximately 5.5% of the sample.

The TCR was taken from a woman of 80 years or more with active COVID-19. The material sequenced was peripheral blood. Here the chain combines TRBV19 and TRBJ1-2, with the D gene call left open. CDR3 loop: CASTYMAAADFKGYTF. The base sequence is TGTGCCAGTACTTATATGGCGGCAGCTGATTTCAAGGGCTACACCTTC.